These T cell receptor beta chains were read from a single sample in a study of shared clonotypes between healthy human individuals. Repertoires were generated with immunoSEQ multiplex PCR, while TCRdb's copy carries only in-frame clones and drops some. The sample includes roughly 1,500,000 clones, roughly 98.5% seen only once; the top ten take 0.3% to 0.45%. Material: naive CD4+ T cells sorted from blood. Receptors originate from a man aged 25 to 40 in good health. Each CDR3 is given with its conserved first and last residue. A D gene is named only where the DNA matches it firmly. Some rows mark clone size as missing; the rest say once, few, many or name a class of expanded clone.

j_gene	abundance	d_gene	v_gene	CDR3aa	CDR3nt
TRBJ2-1	NA	TRBD2	TRBV5-1	CASSLIGGGQFF	TGCGCCAGCAGCTTGATTGGCGGGGGGCAGTTCTTC
TRBJ2-2	NA	NA	TRBV5-6	CASRVLGWNTGELFF	TGTGCCAGCAGGGTGTTAGGCTGGAACACCGGGGAGCTGTTTTTT
TRBJ2-2	once	NA	TRBV29-1	CSVVGPGELFF	TGCAGCGTTGTAGGGCCCGGGGAGCTGTTTTTT
TRBJ2-2	NA	NA	TRBV19	CASMSRNTGELFF	TGTGCCAGTATGAGTCGGAACACCGGGGAGCTGTTTTTT
TRBJ2-7	NA	NA	TRBV18	CASSPGALPEQYF	TGTGCCAGCTCACCGGGAGCGCTCCCAGAGCAGTACTTC
TRBJ1-5	NA	NA	TRBV28	CASKTSTWVGNQPQHF	TGTGCCAGCAAAACCTCTACCTGGGTAGGGAATCAGCCCCAGCATTTT
TRBJ1-2	NA	NA	TRBV15	CATSRDSYGYTF	TGTGCCACCTCCCGGGACTCCTATGGCTACACCTTC
TRBJ1-1	once	NA	TRBV20-1	CSASHDTEAFF	TGCAGTGCTAGTCACGACACTGAAGCTTTCTTT
TRBJ2-7	NA	TRBD2	TRBV4-2	CASSQGGREGYEQYF	TGTGCCAGCAGCCAAGGAGGCCGGGAGGGCTACGAGCAGTACTTC
TRBJ1-3	NA	TRBD1	TRBV7-8	CASSLGGGEAIYF	TGTGCCAGCAGCTTAGGAGGGGGCGAGGCCATATATTTT
TRBJ1-1	NA	NA	TRBV5-1	CASSLGAGGSTEAFF	TGCGCCAGCAGCTTGGGAGCCGGGGGAAGCACTGAAGCTTTCTTT
TRBJ1-1	NA	NA	TRBV5-1	CASSSGYWGNTEAFF	TGCGCCAGCAGCTCGGGTTATTGGGGAAACACTGAAGCTTTCTTT
TRBJ2-7	NA	NA	TRBV29-1	CSVDTGMAYEQYF	TGCAGCGTTGATACAGGGATGGCCTACGAGCAGTACTTC
TRBJ2-3	NA	TRBD1	TRBV5-1	CASSLGQGNTDTQYF	TGCGCCAGCAGCCTAGGACAGGGGAACACAGATACGCAGTATTTT
TRBJ1-4	NA	NA	TRBV7-3	CASSLMGGVGEKLFF	TGTGCCAGCAGCTTAATGGGAGGGGTTGGGGAAAAACTGTTTTTT
TRBJ2-3	NA	TRBD1	TRBV18	CASSPTNGQGGGDTQYF	TGTGCCAGCTCACCCACCAACGGACAGGGAGGTGGAGATACGCAGTATTTT
TRBJ2-1	NA	NA	TRBV19	CASSPDRPAQNYNEQFF	TGTGCCAGTAGTCCGGACAGACCAGCACAAAACTACAATGAGCAGTTCTTC
TRBJ2-2	NA	NA	TRBV11-2	CASSVVAGMAGELFF	TGTGCCAGCAGCGTAGTGGCAGGGATGGCCGGGGAGCTGTTTTTT